Each of the 24 T cell receptor beta chains below was sequenced from the same sample in a study of shared clonotypes between healthy human individuals. The method was immunoSEQ multiplex PCR; TCRdb's version includes in-frame clones alone and lacks a portion of them. The sample holds hundreds of thousands of clones, 90% to 97% seen once. The sequenced sample consisted of naive CD4+ T cells sorted from blood. Specified subset: CD45RA+ positively selected. The receptors originated from a woman in her 30s in good health.

The chain combines TRBV7-2 with TRBJ1-1, with D possibly TRBD1 on 5 matching bases. The V gene's germline CDR1 is SGHTA and CDR2 FQGNSA. The CDR3 contains 14 residues. With 6 bases removed from V and 5 bases from J, the gap between germline ends came to 16 bases. This CDR3 is CASRDQGPGTEAFF. The CDR3 nucleotides read TGTGCCAGCAGGGATCAGGGACCGGGGACTGAAGCTTTCTTT. Together with reference TRBV7-2 and TRBJ1-1, the CDR3 gives the full variable domain: GAGVSQSPSNKVTEKGKDVELRCDPISGHTALYWYRQSLGQGLEFLIYFQGNSAPDKSGLPSDRFSAERTGGSVSTLTIQRTQQEDSAVYLCASRDQGPGTEAFFGQGTRLTVV.

The V call is TRBV5-1, the J call TRBJ1-2; TRBD1 is a possible D gene (6 bases). Germline CDR1 reads SGHRS; CDR2 reads YFSETQ. The V end lost 0 bases, the J end lost 2 bases, and 14 bases lay between the germline ends. CDR3 length equals 16 residues. CDR3 sequence (DNA): TGCGCCAGCAGCTTGGACCCAGGGGACGGCAACTATGGCTACACCTTC. This gives the protein CASSLDPGDGNYGYTF.

This chain links TRBV19 with TRBJ2-6; perhaps TRBD1 as D (5 bases). V lost 5 bases and J 2 bases, leaving 10 bases between the germline ends. Germline V CDR1 and CDR2: LNHDA, SQIVND (reference sequence). CDR3 length: 15 residues. The CDR3 reads CASSLQVTGANVLTF. The CDR3 DNA sequence: TGTGCCAGTAGTTTACAGGTTACTGGGGCCAACGTCCTGACTTTC.

CDR3 protein: CASSLGGSQQQFF. CDR3 DNA sequence: TGCGCCAGCAGCTTGGGGGGGTCGCAGCAGCAGTTCTTC. This sequence joins TRBV5-1 and TRBJ2-1, with D perhaps TRBD1 or TRBD2 (5 bases each). V was pared by 0 bases and J by 11 bases, with 12 bases between. This CDR3 is 13 amino acids long. Germline V CDR1 and CDR2: SGHRS, YFSETQ.

J is TRBJ2-7 and V is TRBV5-4; weak D call: TRBD2 (6 bases). Trimming removed 4 bases at V and 6 bases at J, with 14 bases between. Germline CDR1 and CDR2: SGHNT and YYREEE (reference sequence). The CDR3 is 13 residues long. Here the CDR3 reads CASSADYRLEQYF. CDR3 coding DNA: TGTGCCAGCAGCGCGGACTATCGGCTCGAGCAGTACTTC.

V is TRBV5-1 and J is TRBJ2-5, with D possibly TRBD1 on 6 matching bases. The J call may be in error: the DNA end matches TRBJ2-7 better. Germline V lookup: CDR1 SGHRS, CDR2 YFSETQ. CDR3 length: 13 amino acids. This CDR3 reads CASSFRGSYEQYF. In DNA, the CDR3 is TGCGCCAGCAGCTTCAGGGGATCCTACGAGCAGTACTTC.

V gene TRBV2 combines with J gene TRBJ1-2, with a weak D call TRBD1 (5 bases). The CDR3 is 14 amino acids. From germline, CDR1 is SNHLY and CDR2 FYNNEI. The ends were cut back, 0 bases at V and 4 bases at J, with 9 bases in the middle. The DNA of the CDR3 is TGTGCCAGCAGTGAAGCGGGGCAGACCTATGGCTACACCTTC. It specifies CASSEAGQTYGYTF. The full variable domain, with the rest looked up from reference TRBV2 and TRBJ1-2, is EPEVTQTPSHQVTQMGQEVILRCVPISNHLYFYWYRQILGQKVEFLVSFYNNEISEKSEIFDDQFSVERPDGSNFTLKIRSTKLEDSAMYFCASSEAGQTYGYTFGSGTRLTVV.

The chain links TRBV7-2 to TRBJ2-7, with D perhaps matching TRBD2 (6 bases). The ends were cut back, 4 bases at V and 0 bases at J, with 16 bases in the middle. The germline V gene has CDR1 SGHTA and CDR2 FQGNSA. The CDR3 loop spans 16 amino acids. The CDR3 spells CASSSNLAWSSYEQYF. The CDR3 DNA sequence: TGTGCCAGCAGCTCCAATCTAGCGTGGAGCTCCTACGAGCAGTACTTC.

CDR3 nucleotide sequence: TGTGCCTGGAGTGTTGGTGGGAGTCTCTACAATGAGCAGTTCTTC. This codes for CAWSVGGSLYNEQFF. The V call is TRBV30, the J call TRBJ2-1; D is perhaps TRBD2 (5 bases). V lost 0 bases and J lost 3, with 12 bases in between. Germline V gives CDR1 GTSNPN, CDR2 SVGIG (reference sequence). The CDR3 contains 15 residues.

This rearrangement joins TRBV18 to TRBJ1-2; 7 nucleotides line up with TRBD1. The length of the CDR3 is 18 residues. The V segment lost 8 bases and the J segment 3 bases; nucleotides outside the gene matches: 21. Germline loops: CDR1 KGHSH, CDR2 LQKENI. The CDR3 spells CASPWGEQGNYEDYGYTF. CDR3 DNA: TGTGCCAGCCCGTGGGGAGAACAGGGGAATTACGAGGACTATGGCTACACCTTC.

The chain employs TRBV6-1 and TRBJ1-2; D is undetermined. CDR1 and CDR2 (germline): MNHNS, SASEGT. The CDR3 totals 13 residues. Trimming removed 4 bases at V and 0 bases at J, with 6 bases between. The CDR3 sequence is CASSAITNYGYTF. The CDR3 nucleotides read TGTGCCAGCAGTGCCATAACTAACTATGGCTACACCTTC.

The V and J genes are TRBV5-1 and TRBJ2-7; 7 positions agree with TRBD2. V lost 6 bases to trimming and J lost 3 bases; unmatched junction nucleotides: 12. CDR3 size: 15 residues. Germline V gene lookup returns CDR1 SGHRS and CDR2 YFSETQ. DNA of the CDR3: TGCGCCAGCAACCCCTCGCCTCCGGGAGGCTACGAGCAGTACTTC. Protein product: CASNPSPPGGYEQYF. The full variable domain, with the rest looked up from reference TRBV5-1 and TRBJ2-7, is KAGVTQTPRYLIKTRGQQVTLSCSPISGHRSVSWYQQTPGQGLQFLFEYFSETQRNKGNFPGRFSGRQFSNSRSEMNVSTLELGDSALYLCASNPSPPGGYEQYFGPGTRLTVT.

The J gene is TRBJ2-3, the V gene TRBV18; D unresolved. The germline V and J ends were trimmed by 2 bases and 6 bases, with 12 bases remaining between them. CDR3 length equals 14 residues. Per germline, CDR1 KGHSH and CDR2 LQKENI. CDR3 nucleotide sequence: TGTGCCAGCTCACCATCGTCCGGCCCCGATACGCAGTATTTT. This codes for CASSPSSGPDTQYF.

This clone was seen just once. This sequence joins TRBV30 and TRBJ2-7; TRBD1 agrees at 9 bases. The germline CDR1 and CDR2 sequences are GTSNPN and SVGIG (reference sequence). With 8 bases clipped from V and 2 bases from J, the junction kept 4 bases outside the gene matches. The CDR3 is 12 amino acids. The CDR3 nucleotides read TGTGCCGGGACAGGGCCCACCTACGAGCAGTACTTC. Protein: CAGTGPTYEQYF.

This sequence joins TRBV4-1 and TRBJ2-1, with 8 bases matching TRBD2. Unmatched junction bases numbered 6, after V lost 4 bases and J lost 4 bases. The CDR3 is 15 amino acids. The germline V gene encodes CDR1 MGHRA and CDR2 YSYEKL. The CDR3 DNA reads TGCGCCAGCAGCCGGTCAGCGGGAGAGTACAATGAGCAGTTCTTC. The encoded protein is CASSRSAGEYNEQFF.

V usage is TRBV6-6 and J usage is TRBJ2-7; D not certain. V was shortened by 4 bases and J by 6 bases, with 7 bases between the two germline ends. Germline CDR1 reads MNHNY; CDR2 reads SVGAGI (reference sequence). This CDR3 spans 11 amino acids. In nucleotides, the CDR3 is TGTGCCAGCAGTTCTCCCCTCGAGCAGTACTTC. Its protein is CASSSPLEQYF.

The chain links TRBV5-1 to TRBJ2-1; TRBD2 matches at 11 bases. The CDR3 is 15 residues long. V was pared by 3 bases and J by 7 bases, with 6 bases of the junction left unmatched. Per the germline V gene, CDR1 is SGHRS and CDR2 is YFSETQ. CDR3 sequence: CASSSLAGEANEQFF. Here the CDR3 DNA reads TGCGCCAGCAGCTCACTAGCGGGAGAGGCGAATGAGCAGTTCTTC.

This clone is a singleton in its sample. The chain couples TRBV19 to TRBJ2-7, with D possibly TRBD1 on 7 matching bases. The CDR3 covers 18 residues. V dropped 6 bases and J dropped 2 bases, with 26 bases sitting between them. Germline CDR1 and CDR2: LNHDA and SQIVND (reference sequence). In DNA form, the CDR3 reads TGTGCCAGTAGGCAAAAATATCCCAGGGGGAGGATAGCCTACGAGCAGTACTTC. Its translation: CASRQKYPRGRIAYEQYF.

J is TRBJ1-1 and V is TRBV6-5; unclear D gene. The V gene lost 2 bases and the J gene lost 1 base, with 8 bases spanning the gap. Germline assignment: CDR1 MNHEY and CDR2 SVGAGI. The CDR3 sequence is 14 residues long. CDR3 sequence (DNA): TGTGCCAGCAGTTACGAGGACGGGAACACTGAAGCTTTCTTT. Encoded protein: CASSYEDGNTEAFF.

The chain links TRBV28 to TRBJ1-2; 11 nucleotides line up with TRBD1. Unmatched junction bases numbered 10, after V lost 5 bases and J lost 8 bases. The germline gives CDR1 MDHEN, CDR2 SYDVKM. This CDR3 is 15 amino acids long. DNA for the CDR3: TGTGCCAGCAGTGGCGCCGGGACAGGGGGGAGCGGCTACACCTTC. Its protein product is CASSGAGTGGSGYTF.

This chain links TRBV11-3 with TRBJ2-7, with 8 bases lining up with TRBD2. Germline CDR1 is SGHNT and CDR2 is YENEEA. V shed 2 bases and J 8 bases; nucleotides not matched to a gene: 5. The CDR3 has 13 residues. CDR3 nucleotides: TGTGCCAGCAGCTTACCCCGGACTAGCCAGCAGTACTTC. This sequence encodes CASSLPRTSQQYF.

The CDR3 here is CASSPSTTGANVLTF. As DNA, the CDR3 is TGTGCCAGCAGTCCAAGCACAACTGGGGCCAACGTCCTGACTTTC. This chain links TRBV27 with TRBJ2-6; no reliable D call. This CDR3 spans 15 amino acids. Germline assignment: CDR1 MNHEY and CDR2 SMNVEV (reference sequence). V lost 5 bases to trimming and J lost 2 bases, with 10 bases between them. Using reference TRBV27 and TRBJ2-6 for the parts outside the CDR3, the full variable domain is EAQVTQNPRYLITVTGKKLTVTCSQNMNHEYMSWYRQDPGLGLRQIYYSMNVEVTDKGDVPEGYKVSRKEKRNFPLILESPSPNQTSLYFCASSPSTTGANVLTFGAGSRLTVL.

V is TRBV6-6 and J is TRBJ2-7, with 7 nucleotides matching TRBD2. Germline trimming cut 0 bases from V and 6 bases from J; bases unmatched to any gene: 8. Germline CDR1 reads MNHNY; CDR2 reads SVGAGI (reference sequence). The CDR3 is 15 residues long. CDR3 sequence reads: CASSYSLGDYGEQYF. CDR3 nucleotides: TGTGCCAGCAGTTACTCTTTGGGGGACTACGGCGAGCAGTACTTC.

This chain uses TRBV5-1 with TRBJ2-7; the D gene is possibly TRBD2 (6 bases). Looked up from germline, CDR1 is SGHRS and CDR2 is YFSETQ. Trimming removed 7 bases from V and 3 bases from J, with 17 bases in between. CDR3 size: 14 residues. The CDR3 region is CASGGTDSNYEQYF. The CDR3 bases are TGCGCCAGCGGGGGGACCGACTCAAACTACGAGCAGTACTTC.